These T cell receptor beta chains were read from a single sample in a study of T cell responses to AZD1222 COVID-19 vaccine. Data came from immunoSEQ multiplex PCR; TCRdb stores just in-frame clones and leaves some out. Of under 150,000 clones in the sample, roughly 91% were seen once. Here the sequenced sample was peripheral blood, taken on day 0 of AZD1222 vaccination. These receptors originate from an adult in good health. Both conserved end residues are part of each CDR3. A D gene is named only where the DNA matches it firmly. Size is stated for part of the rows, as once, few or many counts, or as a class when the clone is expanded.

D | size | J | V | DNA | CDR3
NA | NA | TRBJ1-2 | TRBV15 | TGTGCCACCAGCAGAGATGGCGGATCGGGAGGCTACACCTTC | CATSRDGGSGGYTF
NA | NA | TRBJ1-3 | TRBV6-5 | TGTGCCAGCACCTCTACAGGCTACTCTGGAAACACCATATATTTT | CASTSTGYSGNTIYF
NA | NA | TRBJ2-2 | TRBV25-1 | TGTGCCAGCAGTGACCTGCCCGGGGAGCTGTTTTTT | CASSDLPGELFF
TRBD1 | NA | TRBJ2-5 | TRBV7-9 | TGTGCCAGCAGCAAGGGACAGGGGAGCGAGACCCAGTACTTC | CASSKGQGSETQYF
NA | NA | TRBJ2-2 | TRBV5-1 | TGCGCCAGCAGTGAATCCCCGGGGTCTAACACCGGGGAGCTGTTTTTT | CASSESPGSNTGELFF
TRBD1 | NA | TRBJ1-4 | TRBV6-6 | TGTGCCAGCAGTTATAAGGGGACAGGAGAGGAAAAACTGTTTTTT | CASSYKGTGEEKLFF
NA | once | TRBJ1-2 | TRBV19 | TGTGCCAGTAGTATTACGGGTACTAACTATGGCTACACCTTC | CASSITGTNYGYTF
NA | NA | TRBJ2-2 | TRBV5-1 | TGCGCCAGCAGCTTGGGAGGTGGGGATAACACCGGGGAGCTGTTTTTT | CASSLGGGDNTGELFF
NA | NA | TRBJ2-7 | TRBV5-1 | TGCGCCAGCAGCCTGGGGGACGAGCAGTACTTC | CASSLGDEQYF
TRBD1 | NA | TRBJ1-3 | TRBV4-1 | TGCGCCAGCAGCCAAGAGGGTCTGAGGGGGCAAGGAAACACCATATATTTT | CASSQEGLRGQGNTIYF
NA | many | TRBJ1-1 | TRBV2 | TGTGCCAGCAGCGCGGGCCCGGGCACTGAAGCTTTCTTT | CASSAGPGTEAFF
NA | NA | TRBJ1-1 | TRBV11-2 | TGTGCCAGCAGGAAGGCAGGGAGGGACACTGAAGCTTTCTTT | CASRKAGRDTEAFF
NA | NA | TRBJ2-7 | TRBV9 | TGTGCCAGCAGCGTAGGGGTTAGCGCCTACGAGCAGTACTTC | CASSVGVSAYEQYF
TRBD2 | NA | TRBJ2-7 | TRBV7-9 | TGTGCCAGCAGCACTAGCGGGAGTAGTCACGAGCAGTACTTC | CASSTSGSSHEQYF
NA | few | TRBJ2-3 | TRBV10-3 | TGTGCCATCAGTGAGTCACTGCAAACGCAGTATTTT | CAISESLQTQYF
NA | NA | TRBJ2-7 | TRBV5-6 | TGTGCCAGCAGCTTTCTTCGACAGAACTCCTACGAGCAGTACTTC | CASSFLRQNSYEQYF
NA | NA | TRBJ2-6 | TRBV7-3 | TGTGCCAGCAGCAAACGCGGTTCTGGGGCCAACGTCCTGACTTTC | CASSKRGSGANVLTF
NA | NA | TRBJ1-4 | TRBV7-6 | TGTGCCAGCAGCCTTAAAATCGCCTTCACTAATGAAAAACTGTTTTTT | CASSLKIAFTNEKLFF
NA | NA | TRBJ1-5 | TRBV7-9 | TGTGCCAGCAGCTTAGCGGGGGCAGGCAATCAGCCCCAGCATTTT | CASSLAGAGNQPQHF
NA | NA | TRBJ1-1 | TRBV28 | TGTGCCAGCAGTGCGCCCAGGAGTATGAACACTGAAGCTTTCTTT | CASSAPRSMNTEAFF